Below are 18 T cell receptor beta chains sequenced from a single sample in a study of lung T cells in sarcoidosis with Löfgren's syndrome. TCRdb re-called the reads through MiXCR, storing one row per CDR3 protein. The repertoire includes some 2,500 distinct CDR3 sequences, about 29% of them detected once, and 7.5% to 9% sits in the top ten. The sequenced sample was CD4+ T cells from PBMCs. These receptors all stem from a human donor with sarcoidosis (Löfgren's syndrome or another form), or a control subject (not recorded which).

This clonotype is medium-sized. The V gene is TRBV5-1, the J gene TRBJ2-5, with 7 bases lining up with TRBD2. The V and J ends lost 3 bases and 1 base, in that order; junction bases with no gene match: 6. The CDR3 contains 15 residues. Germline CDR1 is SGHRS and CDR2 is YFSETQ. The CDR3 DNA sequence: TGCGCCAGCAGCTCCTTAGCGGGCATCCAAGAGACCCAGTACTTC. Translation: CASSSLAGIQETQYF.

Judged by abundance, this clonotype is medium-sized. J is TRBJ1-5 and V is TRBV3-1, with unresolved D. The CDR3 is made up of 14 amino acids. The ends were cut back, 0 bases at V and 4 bases at J, with 7 bases in the middle. Per the germline V gene, CDR1 is LGHDT and CDR2 is YNNKEL (reference sequence). In DNA, the CDR3 is TGTGCCAGCAGCCAAGATGGCGGGAATCAGCCCCAGCATTTT. Protein product: CASSQDGGNQPQHF.

This clonotype ranks as medium-sized. The J gene is TRBJ2-1, the V gene TRBV14, with D tentatively TRBD2 (5 bases). Trimming removed 6 bases from V and 5 bases from J, with 23 bases in between. CDR1 and CDR2 from the germline V gene are SGHDN and FVKESK. The CDR3 has 17 residues. Written as DNA, the CDR3 is TGTGCCAGCAGAGCAACAAAGGCGGGCCCTAGGCACAATGAGCAGTTCTTC. Its translation: CASRATKAGPRHNEQFF.

This chain joins TRBV7-2 and TRBJ2-3; maybe TRBD2 (6 bases). Germline CDR1 and CDR2: SGHTA and FQGNSA. The V gene lost 8 bases and the J gene lost 3 bases, with 21 bases spanning the gap. The CDR3 is 16 residues long. CDR3 loop: CASVLVFGRGTDTQYF. In DNA, the CDR3 is TGTGCCAGCGTCTTAGTTTTCGGGAGAGGAACAGATACGCAGTATTTT. The full variable domain, rest sourced from reference TRBV7-2 and TRBJ2-3, is GAGVSQSPSNKVTEKGKDVELRCDPISGHTALYWYRQSLGQGLEFLIYFQGNSAPDKSGLPSDRFSAERTGGSVSTLTIQRTQQEDSAVYLCASVLVFGRGTDTQYFGPGTRLTVL.

This chain uses TRBV20-1 with TRBJ2-3; 7 nucleotides match TRBD2. The CDR3 extends over 15 amino acids. CDR1 DFQATT and CDR2 SNEGSKA come from the germline V gene (reference sequence). With V trimmed by 5 bases and J by 4 bases, 12 bases remained unmatched. The DNA of the CDR3 is TGCAGTGCTGGGGATGGGGGAGGGCCTGCAGATACGCAGTATTTT. Encoded protein: CSAGDGGGPADTQYF.

This clonotype is medium-sized by share. V gene TRBV28 combines with J gene TRBJ1-4; tentatively, D is TRBD1 (5 bases). V dropped 5 bases and J dropped 8 bases, with 15 bases sitting between them. The CDR3 spans 14 residues. Per the germline V gene, CDR1 is MDHEN and CDR2 is SYDVKM. The CDR3 DNA reads as TGTGCCAGCAGTCCCGGGGGGGGAAGGGAAAAACTGTTTTTT. Its protein product is CASSPGGGREKLFF.

In its sample, this clonotype was seen many times. This chain uses TRBV29-1 with TRBJ2-3, with 7 bases that match TRBD2. The length of the CDR3 is 12 residues. V trimming: 2 bases; J trimming: 4 bases; junction bases outside the gene matches: 0. Germline CDR1 SQVTM, CDR2 ANQGSEA. CDR3 bases: TGCAGCGTTGAACTAGCGGCAGATACGCAGTATTTT. This encodes CSVELAADTQYF.

As regards this clonotype: The junction shows a germline mismatch at one end, possibly a read error. This rearrangement joins TRBV7-2 to TRBJ2-1, with 8 positions matching TRBD2. The CDR3 covers 16 residues. Germline V CDR1 and CDR2: SGHTA, FQGNSA. The DNA of the CDR3 is TGTGCCAGCAGACGTCGAAGCGGGAGTAGGGGCAATGAGCATTTCTTC. Its translation: CASRRRSGSRGNEHFF.

Worth noting for this clonotype: One end of the junction is discordant with germline, which a read error may explain. The chain couples TRBV27 to TRBJ2-4; the D gene is possibly TRBD2 (5 bases). Germline lookup yields CDR1 MNHEY and CDR2 SMNVEV (reference sequence). The CDR3 is 15 amino acids. The CDR3 protein is CASSPSPEGKSIQHF. DNA of the CDR3: TGTGCCAGCAGTCCCTCACCAGAGGGCAAAAGCATTCAGCACTTC.

By proportion, this clonotype is medium-sized. The V and J genes are TRBV20-1 and TRBJ1-6, with D hard to call. CDR1 is DFQATT and CDR2 is SNEGSKA in the germline V gene (reference sequence). Trimming removed 4 bases from V and 6 bases from J, with 13 bases in between. The CDR3 has 14 amino acids. Here the CDR3 reads CSAMGYDTNSPLHF. In DNA, the CDR3 is TGCAGTGCTATGGGTTACGACACTAATTCACCCCTCCACTTT.

On this clonotype itself: A clone one base away is much larger, so this may be a read error. V gene TRBV29-1 combines with J gene TRBJ1-1, with D perhaps TRBD1 (6 bases). With 3 bases removed from V and 10 bases from J, the gap between germline ends came to 12 bases. The CDR3 loop spans 11 amino acids. Germline V gives CDR1 SQVTM, CDR2 ANQGSEA. As DNA, the CDR3 is TGCAGCGTTGAGGCGGGGGCCCGAGCTTTCTTT. Translation gives CSVEAGARAFF.

This clonotype is deemed large. This chain links TRBV4-1 with TRBJ2-3; D is uncertain. The V end was cut by 2 bases, the J end by 2 bases, with 5 bases between. The CDR3 runs to 13 residues. CDR1 is MGHRA and CDR2 is YSYEKL in the germline V gene. The CDR3 protein is CASSQLVTDTQYF. The DNA of the CDR3 is TGCGCCAGCAGCCAACTAGTCACAGATACGCAGTATTTT.

By sample share, this clonotype is large. The chain joins TRBV28 to TRBJ1-1; D is uncertain. Trimming removed 4 bases from V and 3 bases from J, with 12 bases in between. The CDR3 sequence is 14 residues long. Germline values: CDR1 MDHEN, CDR2 SYDVKM. The CDR3 DNA reads TGTGCCAGCAGTTCCCCAGGAGGGTACACTGAAGCTTTCTTT. Amino acids: CASSSPGGYTEAFF.

There are a few counts of this clonotype. This sequence may be a read error, since a much larger clone differs from it by one base. The V call is TRBV10-3, the J call TRBJ2-3; a possible D gene is TRBD2 (6 bases). Germline loops: CDR1 ENHRY, CDR2 SYGVKD. The V gene lost 4 bases and the J gene lost 0 bases, with 11 bases spanning the gap. The CDR3 loop spans 15 amino acids. The CDR3: CAISVGGDSTDTQYF. As DNA, the CDR3 is TGTGCCATCAGTGTGGGCGGGGATAGCACAGATACGCAGTATTTT.

In this sample, this clonotype is large. The chain recombines TRBV25-1 with TRBJ2-3; the D gene is possibly TRBD1 (5 bases). The germline gives CDR1 MGHDK, CDR2 SYGVNS. V lost 6 bases to trimming and J lost 1 base, with 8 bases between them. This CDR3 is 13 amino acids long. The CDR3 loop reads CASRVTGTDTQYF. In DNA, the CDR3 is TGTGCCAGCAGAGTGACAGGCACAGATACGCAGTATTTT.

The J gene is TRBJ1-6, the V gene TRBV25-1; no clear D gene. The CDR3 length is 15 residues. Per the germline V gene, CDR1 is MGHDK and CDR2 is SYGVNS. Trimming cost V 6 bases and J 11 bases, with 20 bases left between them. As DNA, the CDR3 is TGTGCCAGCAGCGAACCGGGCATGCCCCGCGCACCCCTCCACTTT. Protein: CASSEPGMPRAPLHF.

This clonotype qualifies as medium-sized. The chain joins TRBV2 to TRBJ2-7, with TRBD2 as a possible D gene (6 bases). There are 15 residues in the CDR3. Per the germline V gene, CDR1 is SNHLY and CDR2 is FYNNEI. V shed 8 bases and J shed 3 bases, with 20 bases lying between them. The CDR3 bases are TGTGCCAGCTCAAAAGGGCAGGGCGGGAACTACGAGCAGTACTTC. It specifies CASSKGQGGNYEQYF.

This chain links TRBV4-1 with TRBJ2-3, with a tentative D call TRBD2 (5 bases). Deletions cut 2 bases from V and 4 bases from J, with 7 bases between. CDR1 is MGHRA, CDR2 YSYEKL, per germline. This CDR3 is 13 amino acids long. The CDR3 bases are TGCGCCAGCAGCCAACTAGCCGCAGATACGCAGTATTTT. Its translation is CASSQLAADTQYF.